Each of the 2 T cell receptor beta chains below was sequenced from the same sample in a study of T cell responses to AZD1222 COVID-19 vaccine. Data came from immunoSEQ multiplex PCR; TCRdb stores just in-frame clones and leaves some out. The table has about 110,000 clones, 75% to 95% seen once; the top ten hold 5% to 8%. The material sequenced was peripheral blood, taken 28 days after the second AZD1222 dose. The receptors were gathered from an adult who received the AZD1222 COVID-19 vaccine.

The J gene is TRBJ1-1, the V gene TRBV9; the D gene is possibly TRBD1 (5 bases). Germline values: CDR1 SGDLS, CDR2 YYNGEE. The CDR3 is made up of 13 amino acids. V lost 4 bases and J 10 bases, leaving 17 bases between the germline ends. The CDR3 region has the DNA TGTGCCAGCAGCCCCCCCCTGGGGCGCGGAGCTTTCTTT. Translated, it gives CASSPPLGRGAFF.

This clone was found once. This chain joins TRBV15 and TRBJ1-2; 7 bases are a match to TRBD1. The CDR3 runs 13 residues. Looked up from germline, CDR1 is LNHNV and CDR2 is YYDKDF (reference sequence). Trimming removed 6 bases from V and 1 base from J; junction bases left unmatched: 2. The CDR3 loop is CATRRDSNYGYTF. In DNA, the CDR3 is TGTGCCACCAGGCGGGACAGTAACTATGGCTACACCTTC.